The rows below give T cell receptor beta chains drawn from one sample of a study of blood T cells in healthy people across ages. TCRdb recomputed calls from the 5' RACE reads with MiXCR, one row per CDR3 protein. Here the sample spans around 670,000 distinct CDR3 sequences, roughly 31% being singletons. The sequencing sample was made of blood. Every receptor here comes from a woman older than 75 in good health. Both conserved end residues are part of each CDR3. A D gene is named only where the DNA matches it firmly. Expanded clones get a size class; other rows say once, few or many, or leave the size out.

length	D	size	V	J	DNA	CDR3
17	.	.	TRBV7-2	TRBJ2-5	TGTGCCAGCATCTTAGTGGGGACGGGGACGGGCAAAGAGACCCAGTACTTC	CASILVGTGTGKETQYF
15	TRBD1	.	TRBV20-1	TRBJ1-5	TGCAGTGCTGAGGGGAGACAGGGGATCGTAACGCCCCAGCATTTT	CSAEGRQGIVTPQHF
14	TRBD1	many	TRBV7-2	TRBJ1-2	TGTGCCAGCAGCGCCCGACAGGGGAACTATGGCTACACCTTC	CASSARQGNYGYTF
15	TRBD1	.	TRBV2	TRBJ2-7	TGTGCCAGCAGCAATCAAAAGGGACAGCGCTACGAGCAGTACTTC	CASSNQKGQRYEQYF
15	TRBD2	many	TRBV5-1	TRBJ2-7	TGCGCCAGCAGCTTGAGCCAGCGGGGGAGCGACGAGCAGTACTTC	CASSLSQRGSDEQYF
13	.	.	TRBV20-1	TRBJ2-1	TGCAGTGCTGGGGGCAGGGGCGGGGATGAGCAGTTCTTC	CSAGGRGGDEQFF
14	.	.	TRBV5-1	TRBJ1-1	TGCGCCAGCAGCTCGGTGAAGGGAAGGGCTGAAGCTTTCTTT	CASSSVKGRAEAFF
14	.	once	TRBV7-3	TRBJ2-1	TGTGCCAGCATGACAGAGTCAGGGCAGAATGGGCAGTTCTTC	CASMTESGQNGQFF
11	.	few	TRBV20-1	TRBJ1-2	TGCAGTGTTATCGGAGGCTATGGCTACACCTTC	CSVIGGYGYTF
13	.	many	TRBV20-1	TRBJ1-5	TGCAGTGCTGGGACGCTTAGCAATCAGCCCCAGCATTTT	CSAGTLSNQPQHF
15	.	.	TRBV19	TRBJ1-5	TGTGCCAGTAGTACCAACAGGGCAGGCAATCAGCCCCAGCATTTT	CASSTNRAGNQPQHF
16	.	.	TRBV2	TRBJ1-6	TGTGCCAGCAGTGAAGGGAGATCCACGACTAATTCACCCCCCCACTTT	CASSEGRSTTNSPPHF
16	TRBD1	.	TRBV4-1	TRBJ2-7	TGCGCCAGCAGCCAAGGGCCGGGACAGGGGGTCTACGAGCAGTACTTC	CASSQGPGQGVYEQYF
14	.	.	TRBV4-1	TRBJ2-5	TGCGCCAGCAGCCAAGAATGGGGAAGGGAGACCCAGTACTTC	CASSQEWGRETQYF
15	.	few	TRBV12-3/TRBV12-4	TRBJ2-2	TGTGCCAGCAGTTTGGGGGGCGCGAACACCGGGGAGCTGTTTTTT	CASSLGGANTGELFF
15	.	.	TRBV20-1	TRBJ1-6	TGCAGTGCTAGAGTTGGAGGGTTGTATAATTCACCCCTCCACTTT	CSARVGGLYNSPLHF
14	.	.	TRBV2	TRBJ1-5	TGTGCCAGCAGTGAGAGGGGGGGGCATCAGCCCCAGCATTTT	CASSERGGHQPQHF
15	TRBD1	once	TRBV27	TRBJ1-2	TGTGCCAGCAGAGCGGACAGGGTGACTCTTCGTGGCTACACCTTC	CASRADRVTLRGYTF
12	.	many	TRBV29-1	TRBJ2-1	TGCAGCGTTGTGTGGCGGACTAATGAGCAGTTCTTC	CSVVWRTNEQFF
14	.	.	TRBV6-2/TRBV6-3	TRBJ2-7	TGTGCCAGCAGTTACGGGCAGCTCTCCTACGAGCAGTACTTC	CASSYGQLSYEQYF
15	TRBD1	.	TRBV2	TRBJ2-6	TGTGCCAGCAGTACAGGGGGCCCTGGGGCCAACGTCCTGACTTTC	CASSTGGPGANVLTF
16	TRBD2	.	TRBV20-1	TRBJ2-3	TGCAGTGCTAGAACGGGACTAGCGGGAGAGTCGGATACGCAGTATTTT	CSARTGLAGESDTQYF
16	TRBD2	.	TRBV3-1	TRBJ2-2	TGTGCCAGCAGCCCGCGGGGGGCTTCAAACACCGGGGAGCTGTTTTTT	CASSPRGASNTGELFF
16	TRBD2	many	TRBV9	TRBJ2-3	TGTGCCAGCAGCTCACGAGCGGGGGGGCCATCTGATACGCAGTATTTT	CASSSRAGGPSDTQYF
13	.	.	TRBV28	TRBJ2-3	TGTGCCAGCGGAACTCCAGGGGGGGATACGCAGTATTTT	CASGTPGGDTQYF
13	.	many	TRBV20-1	TRBJ1-1	TGCAGTGCTAGAGATAAAGGGGACACTGAAGCTTTCTTT	CSARDKGDTEAFF
18	TRBD2	.	TRBV11-2	TRBJ2-5	TGTGCCAGCAGCTCCGGACTAGCGGGGGGTAAAAAGCAAGAGACCCAGTACTTC	CASSSGLAGGKKQETQYF
12	.	many	TRBV12-3/TRBV12-4	TRBJ1-5	TGTGCCGGCGGGGTTGGCAATCAGCCCCAGCATTTT	CAGGVGNQPQHF
16	.	few	TRBV6-1	TRBJ2-2	TGTGCCAGCAGTGCGCGAGCATCCGCGAACACCGGGGAGCTGTTTTTT	CASSARASANTGELFF
16	TRBD1	few	TRBV18	TRBJ1-1	TGTGCCAGCTCACCCTTCACGACAGGGTCGAACACTGAAGCTTTCTTT	CASSPFTTGSNTEAFF
14	TRBD1	.	TRBV4-1	TRBJ1-4	TGCGCCAGCAGGCGGACAGGGGTTAATGAAAAACTGTTTTTT	CASRRTGVNEKLFF
14	.	many	TRBV20-1	TRBJ2-1	TGCTCAACTACCCGGGGGCGGGGCTACAATGAGCAGTTCTTC	CSTTRGRGYNEQFF
18	TRBD2	many	TRBV20-1	TRBJ2-3	TGCAGTGCTAGAGATTTCACTAGCGGGGGGGCTGGTACAGATACGCAGTATTTT	CSARDFTSGGAGTDTQYF
14	TRBD1	.	TRBV6-1	TRBJ2-5	TGTGCCAGCAGTAAAAACAGGGGCCAAGAGACCCAGTACTTC	CASSKNRGQETQYF
14	.	.	TRBV20-1	TRBJ1-6	TGCAGTGCCAGAACGAGCTCCTATAATTCACCCCTCCACTTT	CSARTSSYNSPLHF
17	TRBD2	many	TRBV6-2/TRBV6-3	TRBJ2-1	TGTGCCAGCAGTTCCCCGGAGGTGGCGGGGGGGTGGAATGAGCAGTTCTTC	CASSSPEVAGGWNEQFF
17	TRBD2	few	TRBV4-2	TRBJ2-2	TGTGCCAGCAGCCAAGAGAGGACTAGAGGGCACACCGGGGAGCTGTTTTTT	CASSQERTRGHTGELFF
13	.	.	TRBV12-3/TRBV12-4	TRBJ1-1	TGTGCCAGCAGTTTACCGCTCCCAGAGACCCCTTTCTTT	CASSLPLPETPFF
13	.	.	TRBV20-1	TRBJ2-5	TGCAGTGCTGCGGGCCACAGGGACGAGACCCAGTACTTC	CSAAGHRDETQYF
13	.	.	TRBV7-2	TRBJ1-2	TGTGCCAGCAGTCAAACCCTGAACTATGGCTACACCTTC	CASSQTLNYGYTF
17	TRBD1	many	TRBV12-3/TRBV12-4	TRBJ2-6	TGTGCCAGCAGTCCCCGGACAGGGGGCTCCGGGGCCAACGTCCTGACTTTC	CASSPRTGGSGANVLTF
13	.	many	TRBV12-3/TRBV12-4	TRBJ1-2	TGTGCCAGCGGTAAAGGCACGGACTATGGCTACACCTTC	CASGKGTDYGYTF
14	.	.	TRBV20-1	TRBJ2-1	TGCAGTGCTAGAGAGGGAAGGGGTGGCGATGAGCAGTTCTTC	CSAREGRGGDEQFF
16	.	many	TRBV4-1	TRBJ1-4	TGCGCCAGCAGCCCCTCCGGGGGGGGCACTAATGAAAAACTGTTTTTT	CASSPSGGGTNEKLFF
12	.	many	TRBV6-1	TRBJ2-7	TGTGCCAGCAGAGAGGCTACCTACGAGCAGTACTTC	CASREATYEQYF
16	TRBD1	many	TRBV15	TRBJ2-7	TGTGCCACCAGCAGAGAGGGGGGCCAGGGGGCGTACGAGCAGTACTTC	CATSREGGQGAYEQYF
12	.	.	TRBV12-3/TRBV12-4	TRBJ2-3	TGTGCCAGCAGCCACGTCCCAGATACGCAGTATTTT	CASSHVPDTQYF
18	TRBD2	.	TRBV4-2	TRBJ2-1	TGTGCCAGCACCCGGGACATAGGGGGGACTAGCGGTATCAACGAGCAGTTCTTC	CASTRDIGGTSGINEQFF
14	TRBD1	many	TRBV6-1	TRBJ2-7	TGTGCCAGCAGGGGACAGGGGGTAGCGTACGAGCAGTACTTC	CASRGQGVAYEQYF
15	.	.	TRBV20-1	TRBJ1-4	TGCAGTGCTAGAGATCGAAGGGGAACTAATGAAAAACTGTTTTTT	CSARDRRGTNEKLFF
18	TRBD1	many	TRBV4-3	TRBJ1-2	TGCGCCAGCAGCCAAGATCTGAGCGACAGGGGGCCTAACTATGGCTACACCTTC	CASSQDLSDRGPNYGYTF
13	.	few	TRBV30	TRBJ1-5	TGTGCCTGGGGGACGGATAGCAATCAGCCCCAGCATTTT	CAWGTDSNQPQHF
15	TRBD1	many	TRBV3-1	TRBJ1-1	TGTGCCAGCACCCACACCCTCAGGGGGCAAACTGAAGCTTTCTTT	CASTHTLRGQTEAFF
15	.	many	TRBV7-2	TRBJ1-2	TGTGCCAGCAGCTTAGCGGGCCAGGGCTACTATGGCTACACCTTC	CASSLAGQGYYGYTF
16	.	.	TRBV28	TRBJ1-5	TGTGCCAGCAGTTTCCAGCCCGGTCCGGGGGGTCAGCCCCAGCATTTT	CASSFQPGPGGQPQHF